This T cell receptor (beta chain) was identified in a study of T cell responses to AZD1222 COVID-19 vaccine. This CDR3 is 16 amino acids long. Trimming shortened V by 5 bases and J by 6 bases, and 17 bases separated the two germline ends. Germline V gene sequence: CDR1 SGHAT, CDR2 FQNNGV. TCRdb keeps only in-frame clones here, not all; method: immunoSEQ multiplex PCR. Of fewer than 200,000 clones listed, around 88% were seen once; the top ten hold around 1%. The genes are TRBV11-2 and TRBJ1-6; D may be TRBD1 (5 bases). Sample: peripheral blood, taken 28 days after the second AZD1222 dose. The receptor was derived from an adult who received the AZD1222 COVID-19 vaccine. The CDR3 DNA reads TGTGCCAGCAGCATTTCGGGGACCCGTCGTAATTCACCCCTCCACTTT. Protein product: CASSISGTRRNSPLHF.